Listed here are 7 T cell receptor beta chains from one sample, sequenced in a study of cytomegalovirus exposure and HLA in healthy donors. It was with 60 Vbeta and 13 Jbeta primers that the PCR ran. Sequenced by immunoSEQ multiplex PCR; TCRdb stores in-frame clones only, minus some. Counted here are about 150,000 clones, roughly 80% occurring once; the ten biggest clones make up 10% to 15%. The sample was PBMCs. The receptors here all came from a man in his forties in good health and CMV-seropositive.

This clone has a handful of counts. This sample also contains other DNA sequences that code for the same CDR3. The rearrangement links TRBV9 to TRBJ2-7, with D uncertain. Trimming cost V 0 bases and J 0 bases, with 7 bases left between them. This CDR3 has 14 amino acids. Looked up from germline, CDR1 is SGDLS and CDR2 is YYNGEE. For the CDR3, the DNA is TGTGCCAGCAGCGTAGGTCCCAGCTCCTACGAGCAGTACTTC. Translated, it gives CASSVGPSSYEQYF.

V usage is TRBV5-1 and J usage is TRBJ2-7; maybe TRBD2 (6 bases). This CDR3 comprises 14 residues. Trimming cost V 3 bases and J 2 bases, with 12 bases left between them. Looked up from germline, CDR1 is SGHRS and CDR2 is YFSETQ. In DNA, the CDR3 is TGCGCCAGCAGCTCGGGGGACCTGACCTACGAGCAGTACTTC. Amino acid sequence: CASSSGDLTYEQYF.

V and J are TRBV7-8 and TRBJ2-5; a possible D gene is TRBD1 (5 bases). The CDR3 totals 13 residues. Trimming pared 5 bases from V and 1 base from J, leaving 8 bases between. Germline-derived CDR1 and CDR2 are SGHVS and FQNEAQ. CDR3 in amino acids: CASSPDIQETQYF. The CDR3 nucleotides are TGTGCCAGCAGCCCGGACATCCAAGAGACCCAGTACTTC.

Turning to this clone: Its ends do not fully match the called genes, so a read error is possible. The chain has TRBV15 and TRBJ2-5, with 10 bases aligning to TRBD2. CDR1 and CDR2 from the germline V gene are LNHNV and YYDKDF (reference sequence). The CDR3 length is 19 residues. The CDR3 protein is CATSGEPGTSDLWAETQYF. The CDR3 DNA is TGTGCCACCAGCGGAGAACCCGGGACTAGCGACCTTTGGGCGGAGACCCAGTACTTC.

The rearrangement joins TRBV5-1 to TRBJ2-7; 8 bases align to TRBD1. CDR1 is SGHRS, CDR2 YFSETQ, per germline. V trimming: 1 base; J trimming: 4 bases; junction bases outside the gene matches: 10. CDR3 length equals 16 residues. CDR3 protein: CASSLISTGAFYEQYF. DNA of the CDR3: TGCGCCAGCAGCTTGATTTCGACAGGGGCGTTTTACGAGCAGTACTTC. Full variable domain (missing parts from reference TRBV5-1 and TRBJ2-7): KAGVTQTPRYLIKTRGQQVTLSCSPISGHRSVSWYQQTPGQGLQFLFEYFSETQRNKGNFPGRFSGRQFSNSRSEMNVSTLELGDSALYLCASSLISTGAFYEQYFGPGTRLTVT.

The CDR3 nucleotides read TGTGCCAGCAAGGTCCGGGACAGGGGGCGAGCCGGGGAGCTGTTTTTT. It is translated as CASKVRDRGRAGELFF. This chain uses TRBV5-6 with TRBJ2-2; 12 positions match TRBD1. V was pared by 6 bases and J by 6 bases, with 9 bases of the junction left unmatched. CDR1 and CDR2 (germline): SGHDT, YYEEEE. The CDR3 runs 16 residues.

The CDR3 loop is CASSEGGLANAQETQYF. CDR3 bases: TGTGCCAGCAGTGAAGGGGGACTAGCGAACGCACAAGAGACCCAGTACTTC. The chain uses TRBV6-1 and TRBJ2-5; 10 bases are shared with TRBD2. With 1 base clipped from V and 2 bases from J, the junction kept 7 bases outside the gene matches. Looked up from germline, CDR1 is MNHNS and CDR2 is SASEGT. CDR3 length equals 17 residues.